This TCR beta chain was recovered during a study of response to subunit inactivated influenza vaccine. This clonotype has ten or more counts. The CDR3 is 13 residues long. V lost 3 bases, J lost 5 bases, and 9 bases lay in between. MiXCR, applied by TCRdb to the RT-PCR reads, yields one record per CDR3 protein. The sample holds hundreds of thousands of distinct CDR3 sequences, about a tenth seen once. The TCR was taken from a man aged 50 or older who received an inactivated influenza vaccine. The chain carries TRBV12-3 or TRBV12-4 and TRBJ2-3; D assignment may be TRBD1 or TRBD2 (6 bases each). The sample consisted of PBMCs from blood, taken 45 days after vaccination. CDR3 in amino acids: CASSFGGRDTQYF. In DNA, the CDR3 is TGTGCCAGCAGTTTTGGGGGGCGAGATACGCAGTATTTT.